Following are 19 T cell receptor beta chains from one sample sequenced in a study of T cell repertoires in cytomegalovirus infection. TCRdb redid the calling of the reads with MiXCR, one entry per CDR3 protein. The sample consists of about 130,000 distinct CDR3 sequences, 7% to 9.5% of them appearing once. Sequenced material: PBMCs. These receptors were collected from a human donor in good health (CMV status not recorded). Some clones in this sample may be carry-over from other donors' samples.

This clonotype was detected ten times or more. The chain joins TRBV28 to TRBJ2-5; D may be TRBD2 (7 bases). This CDR3 is built from 15 residues. Trimming left V 5 bases short and J 2 bases short, with 15 bases between. Germline values: CDR1 MDHEN, CDR2 SYDVKM. This CDR3 reads CASSPRGGRQETQYF. The CDR3 DNA is TGTGCCAGCAGTCCCCGCGGGGGCCGACAAGAGACCCAGTACTTC.

The chain has TRBV7-3 and TRBJ2-1; D unresolved. CDR1 and CDR2 (germline): SGHTA, FQGTGA. The CDR3 loop spans 14 amino acids. Trimming pared 5 bases from V and 8 bases from J, leaving 16 bases between. The CDR3 reads CASSRDISPHEQFF. DNA for the CDR3: TGTGCCAGCAGCCGTGACATAAGTCCCCATGAGCAGTTCTTC.

This clonotype was seen ten or more times. V usage is TRBV19 and J usage is TRBJ1-2; D is undetermined. The germline V gene has CDR1 LNHDA and CDR2 SQIVND (reference sequence). The CDR3 runs to 11 residues. V was clipped by 8 bases and J by 9 bases, with 13 bases between them. The CDR3 sequence is CASRLPGSYTF. CDR3 nucleotide sequence: TGTGCCAGTCGCCTACCGGGGAGCTACACCTTC.

This clonotype was recorded many times. The chain is built from TRBV2 and TRBJ2-7; D gene unclear. This CDR3 spans 16 amino acids. The germline V gene encodes CDR1 SNHLY and CDR2 FYNNEI. V was shortened by 1 base and J by 0 bases, with 13 bases between the two germline ends. This CDR3 reads CASSEVRRTFSYEQYF. The CDR3 DNA reads TGTGCCAGCAGTGAAGTTCGGCGGACCTTCTCCTACGAGCAGTACTTC.

This clonotype showed up just once. A much larger clone differs by one base, so this may be a read error. Here the CDR3 omits its conserved ending phenylalanine or tryptophan, so a read error is the likely source. The rearrangement links TRBV12-3 or TRBV12-4 to TRBJ2-7; 9 bases map to TRBD1. The V segment lost 4 bases and the J segment 1 base; nucleotides outside the gene matches: 5. The CDR3 is 15 residues long. CDR3 amino acids: CASSSTGTGSYEQYL. The CDR3 bases are TGTGCCAGCAGTTCCACCGGGACAGGGTCCTACGAGCAGTACTTA.

This clonotype showed up many times. V is TRBV7-6 and J is TRBJ1-1; D is unresolved. Trimming removed 5 bases from V and 4 bases from J, with 17 bases in between. Per germline, CDR1 SGHVS and CDR2 FNYEAQ. CDR3 length equals 15 residues. The CDR3 DNA reads TGTGCCAGCAGCCCAAACGGGAGGTTGGGCACTGAAGCTTTCTTT. Protein product: CASSPNGRLGTEAFF. Supplemented by reference TRBV7-6 and TRBJ1-1, the full variable domain reads GAGVSQSPRYKVTKRGQDVALRCDPISGHVSLYWYRQALGQGPEFLTYFNYEAQQDKSGLPNDRFSAERPEGSISTLTIQRTEQRDSAMYRCASSPNGRLGTEAFFGQGTRLTVV.

This clonotype came up many times. V usage is TRBV7-2 and J usage is TRBJ1-2; 8 bases align to TRBD1. This CDR3 spans 13 amino acids. Germline CDR1 reads SGHTA; CDR2 reads FQGNSA. The trim removed 5 bases at V and 8 bases at J, leaving 7 bases unmatched. The CDR3, as DNA: TGTGCCAGCAGCCTTAGGACAGGGATAGGCTACACCTTC. Protein sequence: CASSLRTGIGYTF.

This clonotype was observed once. This may be a read error: a much more frequent sequence differs by one nucleotide. No conserved phenylalanine or tryptophan is present at the end of the CDR3, so a read error is the likely explanation. V gene TRBV5-1 combines with J gene TRBJ1-5; tentative D call: TRBD1 (5 bases). The germline V gene has CDR1 SGHRS and CDR2 YFSETQ. Trimming took off 2 bases at V and 5 bases at J, with 14 bases between the two ends. This CDR3 has 15 residues. CDR3 sequence (DNA): TGCGCCAGCAGCTTAGGCGGGGCCCGCCATCAGCCCCAGCATCTT. Translation gives CASSLGGARHQPQHL.

In its sample, this clonotype was seen once. V and J are TRBV5-1 and TRBJ1-2; D uncertain. This CDR3 comprises 13 residues. Germline V gives CDR1 SGHRS, CDR2 YFSETQ. Trimming removed 1 base at V and 8 bases at J, with 12 bases between. CDR3 sequence: CASSLTLASGYTF. In DNA form, the CDR3 reads TGCGCCAGCAGCTTGACCCTCGCCTCCGGCTACACCTTC.

This clonotype was seen at least ten times. V and J are TRBV7-9 and TRBJ2-7; D is unclear. The V end was cut by 8 bases, the J end by 3 bases, with 11 bases between. Germline CDR1 reads SEHNR; CDR2 reads FQNEAQ (reference sequence). The CDR3 has 12 residues. The CDR3: CASATTHYEQYF. The CDR3 nucleotides read TGTGCCAGCGCTACAACCCACTACGAGCAGTACTTC.

The V call is TRBV6-6, the J call TRBJ1-1; D is perhaps TRBD1 (5 bases). The CDR3 loop spans 13 amino acids. Germline CDR1 is MNHNY and CDR2 is SVGAGI (reference sequence). The V end was cut by 5 bases, the J end by 1 base, with 8 bases between. The CDR3 sequence is CASSVDTNTEAFF. CDR3 DNA: TGTGCCAGCAGTGTGGACACGAACACTGAAGCTTTCTTT.

At least ten counts were recorded for this clonotype. V and J are TRBV3-1 and TRBJ2-7, with D possibly TRBD1 on 7 matching bases. Germline values: CDR1 LGHDT, CDR2 YNNKEL (reference sequence). V was pared by 1 base and J by 7 bases, with 14 bases between. The CDR3 is made up of 14 amino acids. The CDR3 sequence is CASSQGRGLSEQYF. Written as DNA, the CDR3 is TGTGCCAGCAGCCAAGGGAGGGGGCTTAGTGAGCAGTACTTC.

This clonotype occurred many times. The chain has TRBV20-1 and TRBJ2-1; D is ambiguous. Per germline, CDR1 DFQATT and CDR2 SNEGSKA (reference sequence). V lost 8 bases, J lost 7 bases, and 12 bases lay in between. This CDR3 has 11 amino acids. The CDR3 is CSTPFGNEQFF. CDR3 in DNA: TGCAGTACTCCATTTGGGAATGAGCAGTTCTTC.

The V gene is TRBV9, the J gene TRBJ2-1; D call uncertain. Germline assignment: CDR1 SGDLS and CDR2 YYNGEE. CDR3 length: 13 residues. The V gene lost 2 bases and the J gene lost 5 bases, with 8 bases spanning the gap. Here the CDR3 reads CASSVNLNNEQFF. The CDR3 region has the DNA TGTGCCAGCAGCGTTAACCTTAACAATGAGCAGTTCTTC.

This chain joins TRBV19 and TRBJ1-1; 8 bases map to TRBD1. V dropped 8 bases and J dropped 4; count of bases not matched to a gene: 9. Per the germline V gene, CDR1 is LNHDA and CDR2 is SQIVND (reference sequence). This CDR3 is built from 14 residues. The CDR3 loop is CASGWARGPTEAFF. The CDR3 region has the DNA TGTGCCAGTGGGTGGGCCAGGGGGCCCACTGAAGCTTTCTTT.

This clonotype was observed at least ten times. The genes are TRBV2 and TRBJ2-7; 9 nucleotides align to TRBD1. CDR1 and CDR2 (germline): SNHLY, FYNNEI. V lost 6 bases to trimming and J lost 3 bases; unmatched junction nucleotides: 6. The CDR3 length is 14 residues. The CDR3 here is CASRQGAENYEQYF. CDR3 DNA: TGTGCCAGCAGACAGGGGGCAGAGAACTACGAGCAGTACTTC.

This clonotype was seen only a few times. The chain joins TRBV20-1 to TRBJ1-6, with TRBD1 identical over 7 bases. This CDR3 region has 13 residues. The germline V gene has CDR1 DFQATT and CDR2 SNEGSKA (reference sequence). The CDR3, as DNA: TGCACCGTTAGGACAGGAGATAATTCACCCCTCCACTTT. Its protein product is CTVRTGDNSPLHF.

The chain joins TRBV5-1 to TRBJ1-1; 7 bases agree with TRBD1. J lost 1 base, V lost 4 bases, and 4 bases had no gene match. This CDR3 region has 14 residues. Germline V CDR1 and CDR2: SGHRS, YFSETQ. In nucleotides, the CDR3 is TGCGCCAGCAGCACAGGGGACAAGAACACTGAAGCTTTCTTT. It is translated as CASSTGDKNTEAFF.

The chain couples TRBV29-1 to TRBJ2-4, with D unclear. The CDR3 runs 11 residues. V lost 7 bases and J lost 9, with 13 bases in between. Germline lookup yields CDR1 SQVTM and CDR2 ANQGSEA. CDR3 sequence: CSAKTLGIQYF. CDR3 nucleotide sequence: TGCAGCGCTAAGACACTGGGCATTCAGTACTTC.